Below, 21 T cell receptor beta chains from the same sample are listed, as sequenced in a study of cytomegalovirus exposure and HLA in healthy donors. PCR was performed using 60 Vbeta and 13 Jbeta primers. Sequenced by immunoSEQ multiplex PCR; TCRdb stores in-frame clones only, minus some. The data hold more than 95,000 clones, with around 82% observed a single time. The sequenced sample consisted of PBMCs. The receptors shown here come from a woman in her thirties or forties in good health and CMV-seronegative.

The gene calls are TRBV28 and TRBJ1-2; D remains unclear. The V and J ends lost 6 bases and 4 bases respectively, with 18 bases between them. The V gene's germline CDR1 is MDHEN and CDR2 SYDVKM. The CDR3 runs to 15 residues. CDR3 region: CASSLGQFLGYGYTF. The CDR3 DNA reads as TGTGCCAGCAGCCTGGGCCAGTTCTTAGGCTATGGCTACACCTTC.

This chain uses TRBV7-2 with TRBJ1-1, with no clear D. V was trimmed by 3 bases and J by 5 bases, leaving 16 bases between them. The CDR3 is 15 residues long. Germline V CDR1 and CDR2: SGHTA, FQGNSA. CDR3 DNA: TGTGCCAGCAGCTTTAAGGAGGGTTGGTTTACTGAAGCTTTCTTT. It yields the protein CASSFKEGWFTEAFF.

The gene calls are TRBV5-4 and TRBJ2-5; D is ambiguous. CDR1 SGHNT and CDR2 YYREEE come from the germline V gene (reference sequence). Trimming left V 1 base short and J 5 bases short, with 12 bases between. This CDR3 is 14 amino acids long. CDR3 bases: TGTGCCAGCAGCTTGTCGGGTATTGTGGAGACCCAGTACTTC. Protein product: CASSLSGIVETQYF.

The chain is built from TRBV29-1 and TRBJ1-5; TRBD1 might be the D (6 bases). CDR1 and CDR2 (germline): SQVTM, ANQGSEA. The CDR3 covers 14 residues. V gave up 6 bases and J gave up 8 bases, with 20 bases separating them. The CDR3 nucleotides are TGCAGCGTGAAGGTTGGGGGCGAGGAGGAGCCCCAGCATTTT. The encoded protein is CSVKVGGEEEPQHF.

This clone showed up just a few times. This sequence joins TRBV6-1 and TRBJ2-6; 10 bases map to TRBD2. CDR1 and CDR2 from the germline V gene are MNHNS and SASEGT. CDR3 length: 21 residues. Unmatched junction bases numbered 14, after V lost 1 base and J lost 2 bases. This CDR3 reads CASSEEGWSGRDRPGANVLTF. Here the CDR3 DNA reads TGTGCCAGCAGTGAAGAGGGCTGGAGCGGGAGGGATCGTCCTGGGGCCAACGTCCTGACTTTC.

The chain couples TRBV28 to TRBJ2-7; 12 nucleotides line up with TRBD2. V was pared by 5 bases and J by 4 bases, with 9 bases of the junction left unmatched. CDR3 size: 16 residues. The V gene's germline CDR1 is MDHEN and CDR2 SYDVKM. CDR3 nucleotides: TGTGCCAGCAGTCTGACTAGCGGGAGATACCTATACGAGCAGTACTTC. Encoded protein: CASSLTSGRYLYEQYF. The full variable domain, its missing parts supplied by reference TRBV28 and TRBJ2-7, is DVKVTQSSRYLVKRTGEKVFLECVQDMDHENMFWYRQDPGLGLRLIYFSYDVKMKEKGDIPEGYSVSREKKERFSLILESASTNQTSMYLCASSLTSGRYLYEQYFGPGTRLTVT.

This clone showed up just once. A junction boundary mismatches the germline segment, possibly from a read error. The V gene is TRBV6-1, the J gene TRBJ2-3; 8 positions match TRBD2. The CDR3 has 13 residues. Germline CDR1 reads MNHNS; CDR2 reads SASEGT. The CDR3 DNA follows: TGTGCCAGCACCCGGACTAGCATAGATACGCAGTATTTT. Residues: CASTRTSIDTQYF.

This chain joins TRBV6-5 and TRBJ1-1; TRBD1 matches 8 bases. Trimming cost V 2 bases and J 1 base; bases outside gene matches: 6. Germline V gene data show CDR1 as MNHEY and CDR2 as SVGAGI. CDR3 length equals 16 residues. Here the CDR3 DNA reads TGTGCCAGCAGTTACGGGACAGGTTTAGGGAACACTGAAGCTTTCTTT. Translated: CASSYGTGLGNTEAFF.

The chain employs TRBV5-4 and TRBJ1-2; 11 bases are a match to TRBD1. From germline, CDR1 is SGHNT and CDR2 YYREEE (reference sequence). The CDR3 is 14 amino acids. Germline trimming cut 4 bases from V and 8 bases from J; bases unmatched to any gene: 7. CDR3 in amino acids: CASSLGGTGGGYTF. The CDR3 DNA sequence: TGTGCCAGCAGCCTGGGAGGGACAGGGGGAGGCTACACCTTC. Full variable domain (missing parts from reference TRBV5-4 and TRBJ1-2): ETGVTQSPTHLIKTRGQQVTLRCSSQSGHNTVSWYQQALGQGPQFIFQYYREEENGRGNFPPRFSGLQFPNYSSELNVNALELDDSALYLCASSLGGTGGGYTFGSGTRLTVV.

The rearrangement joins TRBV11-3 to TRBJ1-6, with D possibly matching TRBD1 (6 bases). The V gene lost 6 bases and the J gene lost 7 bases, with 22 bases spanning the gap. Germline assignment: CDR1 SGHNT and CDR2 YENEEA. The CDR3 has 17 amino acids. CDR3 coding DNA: TGTGCCAGCAGAAAACTCGGACAGCCCGACCTGAATTCACCCCTCCACTTT. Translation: CASRKLGQPDLNSPLHF.

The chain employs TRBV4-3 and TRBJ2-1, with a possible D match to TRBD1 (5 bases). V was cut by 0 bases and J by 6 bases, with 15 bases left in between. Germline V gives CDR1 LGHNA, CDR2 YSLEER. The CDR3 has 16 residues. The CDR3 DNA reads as TGCGCCAGCAGCCAAGATCTGCTGGGGCCCCTCAATGAGCAGTTCTTC. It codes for CASSQDLLGPLNEQFF.

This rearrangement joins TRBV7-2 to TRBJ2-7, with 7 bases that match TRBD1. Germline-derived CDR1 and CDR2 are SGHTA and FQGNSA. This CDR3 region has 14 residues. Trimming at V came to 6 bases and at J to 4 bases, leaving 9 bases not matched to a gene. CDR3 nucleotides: TGTGCCAGCAGGCCGGGACAGAACTATTACGAGCAGTACTTC. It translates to CASRPGQNYYEQYF.

DNA of the CDR3: TGTGCCAGCAGTTATAGCAGGGGCGCAGACTATGGCTACACCTTC. This translates into CASSYSRGADYGYTF. The chain uses TRBV6-5 and TRBJ1-2, with a tentative D call TRBD1 (6 bases). This CDR3 contains 15 residues. The germline CDR1 and CDR2 sequences are MNHEY and SVGAGI. Trimming removed 3 bases from V and 3 bases from J, with 14 bases in between.

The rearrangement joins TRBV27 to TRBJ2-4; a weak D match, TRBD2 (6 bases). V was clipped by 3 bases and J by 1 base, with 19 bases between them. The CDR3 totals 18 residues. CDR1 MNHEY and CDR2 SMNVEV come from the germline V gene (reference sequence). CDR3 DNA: TGTGCCAGCAGTTTTGGGCCACTCCCGGGAGTGGCCAAAAACATTCAGTACTTC. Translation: CASSFGPLPGVAKNIQYF.

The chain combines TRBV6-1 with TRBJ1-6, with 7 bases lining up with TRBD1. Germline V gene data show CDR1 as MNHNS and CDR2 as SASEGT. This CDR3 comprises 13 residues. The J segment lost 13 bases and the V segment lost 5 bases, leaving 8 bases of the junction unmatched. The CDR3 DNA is TGTGCCAGCAGTCCGGCCCAGGGGGATCCCCTCCACTTT. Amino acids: CASSPAQGDPLHF.

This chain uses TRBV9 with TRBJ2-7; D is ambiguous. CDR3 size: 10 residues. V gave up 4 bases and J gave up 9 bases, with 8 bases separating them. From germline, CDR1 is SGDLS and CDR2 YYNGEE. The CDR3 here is CASSLPRQYF. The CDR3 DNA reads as TGTGCCAGCAGCCTTCCGAGGCAGTACTTC.

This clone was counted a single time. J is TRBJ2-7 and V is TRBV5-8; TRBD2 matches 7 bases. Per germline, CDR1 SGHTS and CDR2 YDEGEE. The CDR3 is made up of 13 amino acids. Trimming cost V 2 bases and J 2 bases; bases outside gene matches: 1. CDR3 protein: CASSFRGAYEQYF. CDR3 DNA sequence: TGTGCCAGCAGCTTTCGGGGGGCCTACGAGCAGTACTTC.

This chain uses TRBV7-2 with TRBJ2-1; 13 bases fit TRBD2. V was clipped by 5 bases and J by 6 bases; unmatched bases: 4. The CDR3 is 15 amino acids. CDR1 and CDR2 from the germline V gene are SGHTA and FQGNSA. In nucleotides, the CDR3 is TGTGCCAGCAGCCAACTAGCGGGAGGGGGCAATGAGCAGTTCTTC. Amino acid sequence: CASSQLAGGGNEQFF.

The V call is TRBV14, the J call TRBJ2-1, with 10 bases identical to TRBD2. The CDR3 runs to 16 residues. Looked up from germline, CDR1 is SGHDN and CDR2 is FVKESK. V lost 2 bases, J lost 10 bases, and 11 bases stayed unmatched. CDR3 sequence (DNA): TGTGCCAGCAGCCAAAAAGGACTAGCGGATCTGGGGGAGCAGTTCTTC. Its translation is CASSQKGLADLGEQFF. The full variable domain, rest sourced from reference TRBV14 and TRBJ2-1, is EAGVTQFPSHSVIEKGQTVTLRCDPISGHDNLYWYRRVMGKEIKFLLHFVKESKQDESGMPNNRFLAERTGGTYSTLKVQPAELEDSGVYFCASSQKGLADLGEQFFGPGTRLTVL.

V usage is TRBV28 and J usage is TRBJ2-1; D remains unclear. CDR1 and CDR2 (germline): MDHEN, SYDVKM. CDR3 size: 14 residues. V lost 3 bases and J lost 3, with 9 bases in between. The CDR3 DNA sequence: TGTGCCAGCAGTTTGGGCTATATCTACAATGAGCAGTTCTTC. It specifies CASSLGYIYNEQFF.

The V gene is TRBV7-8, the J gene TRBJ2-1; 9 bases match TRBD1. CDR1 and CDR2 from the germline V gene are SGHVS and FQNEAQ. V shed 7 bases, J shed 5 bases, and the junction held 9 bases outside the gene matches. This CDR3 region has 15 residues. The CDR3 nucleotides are TGTGCCAGCATCATTGACAGGGGGATGAACAATGAGCAGTTCTTC. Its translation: CASIIDRGMNNEQFF.